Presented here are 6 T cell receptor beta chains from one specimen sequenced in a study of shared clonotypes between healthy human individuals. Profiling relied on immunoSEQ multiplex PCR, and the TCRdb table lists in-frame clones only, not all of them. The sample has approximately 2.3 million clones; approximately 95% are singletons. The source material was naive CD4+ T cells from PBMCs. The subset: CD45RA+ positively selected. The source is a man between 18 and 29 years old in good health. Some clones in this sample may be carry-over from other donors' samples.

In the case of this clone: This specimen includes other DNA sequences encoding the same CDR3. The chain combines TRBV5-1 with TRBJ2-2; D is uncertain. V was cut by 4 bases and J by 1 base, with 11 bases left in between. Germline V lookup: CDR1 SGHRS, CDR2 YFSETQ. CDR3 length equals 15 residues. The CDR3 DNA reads TGCGCCAGCAGCCTCCGGGCCGGGAACACCGGGGAGCTGTTTTTT. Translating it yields CASSLRAGNTGELFF.

The CDR3 loop is CASSAREGDTQYF. DNA for the CDR3: TGTGCCAGCAGCGCACGCGAGGGGGATACGCAGTATTTT. The chain joins TRBV7-2 to TRBJ2-3; D assignment may be TRBD1 or TRBD2 (5 bases each). Trimming stripped 5 bases from V and 6 bases from J, with 12 bases between. This CDR3 is built from 13 residues. Germline V gives CDR1 SGHTA, CDR2 FQGNSA.

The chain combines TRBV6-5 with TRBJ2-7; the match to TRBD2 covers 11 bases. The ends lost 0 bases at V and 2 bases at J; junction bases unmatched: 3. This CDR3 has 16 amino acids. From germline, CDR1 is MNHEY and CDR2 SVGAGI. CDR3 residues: CASSYSGLAAPYEQYF. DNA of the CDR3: TGTGCCAGCAGTTACTCGGGACTAGCGGCTCCCTACGAGCAGTACTTC.

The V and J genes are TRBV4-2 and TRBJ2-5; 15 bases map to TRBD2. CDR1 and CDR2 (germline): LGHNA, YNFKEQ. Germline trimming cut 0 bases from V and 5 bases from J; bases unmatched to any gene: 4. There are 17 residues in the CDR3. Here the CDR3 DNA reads TGTGCCAGCAGCCAAGATGTGGGGACTAGCGGGAGGGAGACCCAGTACTTC. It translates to CASSQDVGTSGRETQYF.

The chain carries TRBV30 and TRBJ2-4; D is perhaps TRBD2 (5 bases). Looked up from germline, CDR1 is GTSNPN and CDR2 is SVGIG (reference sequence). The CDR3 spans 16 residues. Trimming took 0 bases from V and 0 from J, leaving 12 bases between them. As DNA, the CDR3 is TGTGCCTGGAGTGTTGGAGGACTGATAGCCAAAAACATTCAGTACTTC. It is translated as CAWSVGGLIAKNIQYF.

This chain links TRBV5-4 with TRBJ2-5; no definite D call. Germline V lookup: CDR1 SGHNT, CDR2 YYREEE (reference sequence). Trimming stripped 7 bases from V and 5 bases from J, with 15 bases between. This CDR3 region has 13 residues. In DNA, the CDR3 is TGTGCCAGCGCCAGAGAAGGGTGGGAGACCCAGTACTTC. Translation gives CASAREGWETQYF. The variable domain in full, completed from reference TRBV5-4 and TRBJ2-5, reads ETGVTQSPTHLIKTRGQQVTLRCSSQSGHNTVSWYQQALGQGPQFIFQYYREEENGRGNFPPRFSGLQFPNYSSELNVNALELDDSALYLCASAREGWETQYFGPGTRLLVL.